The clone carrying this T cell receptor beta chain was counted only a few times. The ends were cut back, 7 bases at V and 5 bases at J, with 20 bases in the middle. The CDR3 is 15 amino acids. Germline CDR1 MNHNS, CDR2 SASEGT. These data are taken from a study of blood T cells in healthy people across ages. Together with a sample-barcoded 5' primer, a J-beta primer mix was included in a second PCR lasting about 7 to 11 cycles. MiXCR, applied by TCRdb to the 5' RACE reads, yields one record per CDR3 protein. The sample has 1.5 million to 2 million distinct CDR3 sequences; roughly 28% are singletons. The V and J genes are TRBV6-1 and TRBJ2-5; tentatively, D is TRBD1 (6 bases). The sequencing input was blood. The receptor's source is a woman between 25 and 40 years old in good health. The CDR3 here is CASTGFGGGDETQYF. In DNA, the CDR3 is TGTGCCAGCACCGGATTTGGGGGCGGAGATGAGACCCAGTACTTC.